These 9 T cell receptor beta chains share one sample of origin, sequenced in a study of OX40 agonist ivuxolimab in advanced cancers. Only in-frame clones appear in the TCRdb table, and some are missing; sequencing was by immunoSEQ multiplex PCR. The data contain under 60,000 clones, over 80% of them seen just once; the ten biggest clones take up 3.9%. Sequencing used CD4+ or CD8+ T cells sorted from blood, obtained in a trial of the OX40 agonist ivuxolimab. Receptor source: an adult with an advanced solid tumor such as melanoma, head and neck, liver or kidney cancer.

This chain uses TRBV4-3 with TRBJ1-6; D not resolved. This CDR3 spans 17 amino acids. Germline V CDR1 and CDR2: LGHNA, YSLEER. The ends were cut back, 2 bases at V and 0 bases at J, with 11 bases in the middle. This CDR3 is CASSQNPASSYNSPLHF. The DNA for the CDR3 is TGCGCCAGCAGCCAAAATCCTGCCAGCTCCTATAATTCACCCCTCCACTTT.

V is TRBV5-8 and J is TRBJ2-2; 11 bases are shared with TRBD2. There are 16 residues in the CDR3. The J segment lost 4 bases and the V segment lost 4 bases, leaving 6 bases of the junction unmatched. Germline-derived CDR1 and CDR2 are SGHTS and YDEGEE. CDR3 residues: CASSLFTSGGTGELFF. CDR3 DNA sequence: TGTGCCAGCAGCCTATTTACTAGCGGGGGCACCGGGGAGCTGTTTTTT. The complete variable domain, with remaining parts taken from reference TRBV5-8 and TRBJ2-2, reads EAGVTQSPTHLIKTRGQQATLRCSPISGHTSVYWYQQALGLGLQFLLWYDEGEERNRGNFPPRFSGRQFPNYSSELNVNALELEDSALYLCASSLFTSGGTGELFFGEGSRLTVL.

In its sample, this clone was seen a few times. This chain uses TRBV11-1 with TRBJ2-3; a weak D match, TRBD2 (5 bases). Germline V lookup: CDR1 SGHAT, CDR2 FQDESV (reference sequence). The CDR3 sequence is 12 residues long. The V end lost 5 bases, the J end lost 5 bases, and 8 bases lay between the germline ends. The CDR3 DNA sequence: TGTGCCAGCAGCCGAAGCGGAGATACGCAGTATTTT. This codes for CASSRSGDTQYF.

This chain connects TRBV9 to TRBJ1-2; no clear D. The V and J ends lost 4 bases and 2 bases respectively, with 21 bases between them. Germline V CDR1 and CDR2: SGDLS, YYNGEE. The CDR3 sequence is 17 residues long. CDR3 residues: CASSPGEGRHSNYGYTF. The CDR3 bases are TGTGCCAGCAGCCCCGGGGAGGGAAGACATTCAAACTATGGCTACACCTTC.

The J gene is TRBJ1-5, the V gene TRBV19; 7 bases are a match to TRBD1. The CDR3 sequence is 15 residues long. V was pared by 3 bases and J by 7 bases, with 9 bases of the junction left unmatched. CDR1 and CDR2 from the germline V gene are LNHDA and SQIVND (reference sequence). The chain's CDR3 is CASSIWTGADQPQHF. CDR3 bases: TGTGCCAGTAGTATTTGGACAGGCGCCGACCAGCCCCAGCATTTT.

CDR3 protein: CASSVQGASYEQYF. CDR3 DNA sequence: TGTGCCAGCAGCGTCCAGGGGGCTTCCTACGAGCAGTACTTC. The chain has TRBV9 and TRBJ2-7; 8 bases match TRBD1. V shed 2 bases, J shed 1 base, and the junction held 2 bases outside the gene matches. Germline assignment: CDR1 SGDLS and CDR2 YYNGEE. CDR3 length: 14 amino acids.

This chain connects TRBV10-1 to TRBJ2-7, with a tentative D call TRBD2 (6 bases). The CDR3 length is 17 residues. The germline V gene encodes CDR1 WNHNN and CDR2 SYGVQD (reference sequence). V gave up 2 bases and J gave up 2 bases, with 19 bases separating them. This chain's CDR3 is CASSEPDSGLGTYEQYF. The CDR3 DNA is TGCGCCAGCAGTGAGCCCGATTCGGGACTGGGAACCTACGAGCAGTACTTC.

The J gene is TRBJ1-6, the V gene TRBV28; D unclear. The CDR3 is 12 residues long. CDR1 is MDHEN, CDR2 SYDVKM, per germline. The germline V and J ends were trimmed by 5 bases and 10 bases, with 9 bases remaining between them. The CDR3 nucleotides read TGTGCCAGCAGTCCCAAAAGGTCACCCCTCCACTTT. Its protein is CASSPKRSPLHF.

V gene TRBV5-1 combines with J gene TRBJ2-1, with no clear D. V was pared by 4 bases and J by 10 bases, with 9 bases between. The CDR3 consists of 11 residues. Per germline, CDR1 SGHRS and CDR2 YFSETQ. The CDR3 reads CASSLEREQFF. CDR3 DNA sequence: TGCGCCAGCAGCCTTGAGCGCGAGCAGTTCTTC.